This is a list of T cell receptor beta chains from one sample in a study of blood T cell repertoires in COVID-19. Clones were sequenced by immunoSEQ multiplex PCR, and TCRdb holds only the in-frame ones, with some missing. The profile covers a few hundred thousand clones, with 70% to 90% appearing a single time and around 4% taken by the ten largest. Material for sequencing was peripheral blood. The receptor set was obtained from a woman in her forties or fifties with active or convalescent COVID-19. The CDR3 runs from the conserved cysteine through the conserved F or W. The D gene is left open where the match is weak. Rows may omit the clone size; those that give it use once, few, many or a size class.

CDR3aa: CASSPSAATSTTGQPQHF; CDR3nt: TGTGCCAGCTCACCGTCTGCCGCAACCTCGACAACAGGCCAGCCCCAGCATTTT; v_gene: TRBV18; j_gene: TRBJ1-5; abundance: NA; d_gene: NA
CDR3aa: CASSLSGTDGSPLHF; CDR3nt: TGTGCCAGCAGCTTGTCCGGGACAGACGGTTCACCCCTCCACTTT; v_gene: TRBV7-3; j_gene: TRBJ1-6; abundance: few; d_gene: TRBD1
CDR3aa: CASSWTLSGTDASYEQYF; CDR3nt: TGCGCCAGCAGCTGGACTCTTAGCGGGACCGACGCGTCCTACGAGCAGTACTTC; v_gene: TRBV5-1; j_gene: TRBJ2-7; abundance: NA; d_gene: TRBD2
CDR3aa: CASSTAGTGLHHYGYTF; CDR3nt: TGTGCCAGTAGTACCGCCGGGACAGGGTTACATCACTATGGCTACACCTTC; v_gene: TRBV19; j_gene: TRBJ1-2; abundance: NA; d_gene: TRBD1
CDR3aa: CATSGTGGYGYTF; CDR3nt: TGTGCCACCTCCGGGACAGGGGGGTATGGCTACACCTTC; v_gene: TRBV24-1; j_gene: TRBJ1-2; abundance: NA; d_gene: TRBD1
CDR3aa: CASSRLAGAEQFF; CDR3nt: TGTGCCAGCAGTAGACTAGCGGGCGCTGAGCAGTTCTTC; v_gene: TRBV6-2/TRBV6-3; j_gene: TRBJ2-1; abundance: NA; d_gene: TRBD2
CDR3aa: CASSLSLNTEAFF; CDR3nt: TGTGCCAGCAGCCTATCCCTGAACACTGAAGCTTTCTTT; v_gene: TRBV11-3; j_gene: TRBJ1-1; abundance: NA; d_gene: NA
CDR3aa: CASSSHRVGSNQPQHF; CDR3nt: TGTGCCAGCAGTTCCCACAGGGTTGGAAGCAATCAGCCCCAGCATTTT; v_gene: TRBV7-9; j_gene: TRBJ1-5; abundance: few; d_gene: NA
CDR3aa: CASSQLPSGRTNEQFF; CDR3nt: TGCGCCAGCAGCCAACTACCTAGCGGGAGAACGAATGAGCAGTTCTTC; v_gene: TRBV4-1; j_gene: TRBJ2-1; abundance: NA; d_gene: TRBD2
CDR3aa: CASSIGAGTFSYGYTF; CDR3nt: TGTGCCAGTAGTATAGGGGCGGGGACCTTTTCCTATGGCTACACCTTC; v_gene: TRBV19; j_gene: TRBJ1-2; abundance: NA; d_gene: NA